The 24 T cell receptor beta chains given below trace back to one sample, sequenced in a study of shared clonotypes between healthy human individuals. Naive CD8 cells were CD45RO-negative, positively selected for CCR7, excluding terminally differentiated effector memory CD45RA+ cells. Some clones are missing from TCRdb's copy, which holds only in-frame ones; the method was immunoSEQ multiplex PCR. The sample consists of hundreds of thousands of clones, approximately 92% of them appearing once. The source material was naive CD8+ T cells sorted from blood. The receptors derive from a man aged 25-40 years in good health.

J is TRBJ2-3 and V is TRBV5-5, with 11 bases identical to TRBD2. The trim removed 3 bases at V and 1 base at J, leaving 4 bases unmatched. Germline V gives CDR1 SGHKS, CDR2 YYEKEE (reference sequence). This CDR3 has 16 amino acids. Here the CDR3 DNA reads TGTGCCAGCAGCTGGGGGGGACTAGCGGGCACAGATACGCAGTATTTT. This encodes CASSWGGLAGTDTQYF.

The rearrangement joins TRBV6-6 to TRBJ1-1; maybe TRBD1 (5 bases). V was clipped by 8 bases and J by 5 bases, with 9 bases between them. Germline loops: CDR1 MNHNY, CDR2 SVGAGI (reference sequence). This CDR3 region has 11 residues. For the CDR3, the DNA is TGTGCCAGCCTCGGGGGGACTGAAGCTTTCTTT. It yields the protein CASLGGTEAFF.

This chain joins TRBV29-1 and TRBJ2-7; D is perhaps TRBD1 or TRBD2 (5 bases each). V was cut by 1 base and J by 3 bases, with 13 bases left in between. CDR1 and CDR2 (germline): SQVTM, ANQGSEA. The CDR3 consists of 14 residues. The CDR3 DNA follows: TGCAGCGTTGAAGTGCCGGGACCGAACTACGAGCAGTACTTC. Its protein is CSVEVPGPNYEQYF.

CDR3 bases: TGTGCCAGCAGTCCCAGGACAGGGGGGAGCGGGGAGCTGTTTTTT. Its protein is CASSPRTGGSGELFF. This chain joins TRBV27 and TRBJ2-2; 10 bases agree with TRBD1. CDR1 is MNHEY, CDR2 SMNVEV, per germline (reference sequence). Trimming removed 5 bases from V and 7 bases from J; junction bases left unmatched: 7. The CDR3 runs 15 residues.

CDR3 sequence: CASSLISPGGGEKLFF. For the CDR3, the DNA is TGTGCCAGCAGTTTAATCTCACCCGGAGGAGGTGAAAAACTGTTTTTT. The chain has TRBV27 and TRBJ1-4; D call uncertain. The CDR3 extends over 16 amino acids. Germline loops: CDR1 MNHEY, CDR2 SMNVEV (reference sequence). Trimming pared 2 bases from V and 7 bases from J, leaving 17 bases between.

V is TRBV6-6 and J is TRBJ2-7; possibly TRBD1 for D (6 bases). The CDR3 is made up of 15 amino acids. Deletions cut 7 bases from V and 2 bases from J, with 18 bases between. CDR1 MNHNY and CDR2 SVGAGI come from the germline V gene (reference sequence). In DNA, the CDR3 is TGTGCCAGCACCCGGACAGCCCAAGATCCCTACGAGCAGTACTTC. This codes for CASTRTAQDPYEQYF.

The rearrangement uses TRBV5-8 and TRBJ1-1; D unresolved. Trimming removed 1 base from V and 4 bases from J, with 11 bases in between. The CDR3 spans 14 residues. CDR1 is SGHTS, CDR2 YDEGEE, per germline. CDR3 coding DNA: TGTGCCAGCAGCTTGCGAAGGGCGGTCACTGAAGCTTTCTTT. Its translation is CASSLRRAVTEAFF.

The CDR3 is CSVKVDTAYEQYF. CDR3 coding DNA: TGCAGCGTTAAGGTAGATACGGCCTACGAGCAGTACTTC. The chain recombines TRBV29-1 with TRBJ2-7; D remains unclear. Germline CDR1 is SQVTM and CDR2 is ANQGSEA. The CDR3 runs to 13 residues. V lost 5 bases and J lost 2, with 13 bases in between.

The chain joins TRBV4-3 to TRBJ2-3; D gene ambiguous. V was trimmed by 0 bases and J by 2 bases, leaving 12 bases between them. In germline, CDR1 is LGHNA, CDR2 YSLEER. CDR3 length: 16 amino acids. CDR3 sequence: CASSQDLNTYTDTQYF. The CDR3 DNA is TGCGCCAGCAGCCAAGATTTAAACACTTACACAGATACGCAGTATTTT.

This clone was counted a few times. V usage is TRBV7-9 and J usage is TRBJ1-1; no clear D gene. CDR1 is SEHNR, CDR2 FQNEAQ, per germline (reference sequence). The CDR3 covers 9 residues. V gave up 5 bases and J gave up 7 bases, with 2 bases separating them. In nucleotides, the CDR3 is TGTGCCAGCAGCAGTGAAGCTTTCTTT. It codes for CASSSEAFF.

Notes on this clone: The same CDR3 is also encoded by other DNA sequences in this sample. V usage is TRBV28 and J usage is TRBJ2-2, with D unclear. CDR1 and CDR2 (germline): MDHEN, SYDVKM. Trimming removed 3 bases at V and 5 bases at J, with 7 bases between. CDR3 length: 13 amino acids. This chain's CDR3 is CASSFRLTGELFF. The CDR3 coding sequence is TGTGCCAGCAGTTTTCGGTTAACCGGGGAGCTGTTTTTT.

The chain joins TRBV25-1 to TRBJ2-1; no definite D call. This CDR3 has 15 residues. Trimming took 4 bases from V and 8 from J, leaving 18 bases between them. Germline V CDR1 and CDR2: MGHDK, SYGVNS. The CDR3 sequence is CASSALDASSDEQFF. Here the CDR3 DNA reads TGTGCCAGCAGTGCTCTTGATGCATCCTCGGATGAGCAGTTCTTC.

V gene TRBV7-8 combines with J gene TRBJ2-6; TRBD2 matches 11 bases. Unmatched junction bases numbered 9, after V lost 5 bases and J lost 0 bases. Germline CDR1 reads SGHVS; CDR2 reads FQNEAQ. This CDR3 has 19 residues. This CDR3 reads CASSVEGLAAYSGANVLTF. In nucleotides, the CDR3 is TGTGCCAGCAGCGTGGAGGGACTAGCGGCCTACTCTGGGGCCAACGTCCTGACTTTC.

CDR3 nucleotides: TGTGCCAGCAGCGTTCTTAGAGGAATGAACACCGGGGAGCTGTTTTTT. It specifies CASSVLRGMNTGELFF. The chain carries TRBV5-6 and TRBJ2-2; the D is unclear. There are 16 residues in the CDR3. The V gene's germline CDR1 is SGHDT and CDR2 YYEEEE. Trimming removed 4 bases from V and 1 base from J, with 14 bases in between.

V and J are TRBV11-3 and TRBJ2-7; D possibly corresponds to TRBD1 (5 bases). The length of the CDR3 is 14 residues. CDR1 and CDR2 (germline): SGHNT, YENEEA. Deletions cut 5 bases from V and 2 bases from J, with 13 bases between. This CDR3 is CASSLRTSPYEQYF. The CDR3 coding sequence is TGTGCCAGCAGCCTTCGGACATCTCCCTACGAGCAGTACTTC.

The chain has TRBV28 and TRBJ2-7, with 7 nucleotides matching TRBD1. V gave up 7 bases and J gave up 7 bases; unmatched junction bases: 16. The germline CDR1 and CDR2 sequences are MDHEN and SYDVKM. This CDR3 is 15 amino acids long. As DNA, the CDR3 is TGTGCCAGCAACTCGGACAGGCCAATCTTGCGGGAGCAGTACTTC. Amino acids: CASNSDRPILREQYF.

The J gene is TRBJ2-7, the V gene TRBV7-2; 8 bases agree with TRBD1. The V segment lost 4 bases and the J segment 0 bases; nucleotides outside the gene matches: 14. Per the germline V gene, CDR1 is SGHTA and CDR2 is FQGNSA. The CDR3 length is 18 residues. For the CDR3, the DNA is TGTGCCAGCAGCTCTGGACAGGGCCACCTACCTATCTCCTACGAGCAGTACTTC. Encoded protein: CASSSGQGHLPISYEQYF.

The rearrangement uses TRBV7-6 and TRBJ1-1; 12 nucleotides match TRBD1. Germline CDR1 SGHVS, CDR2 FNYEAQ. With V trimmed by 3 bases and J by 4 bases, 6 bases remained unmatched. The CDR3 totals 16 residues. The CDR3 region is CASSFRGQGAGTEAFF. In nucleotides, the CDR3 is TGTGCCAGCAGCTTTCGGGGACAGGGGGCGGGCACTGAAGCTTTCTTT.

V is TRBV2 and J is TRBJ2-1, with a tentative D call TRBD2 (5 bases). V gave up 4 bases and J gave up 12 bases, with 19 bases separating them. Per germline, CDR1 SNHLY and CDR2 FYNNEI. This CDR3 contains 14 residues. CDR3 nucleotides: TGTGCCAGCAGTGTGAGTAGCGATTTATTGGGGCAGTTCTTC. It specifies CASSVSSDLLGQFF. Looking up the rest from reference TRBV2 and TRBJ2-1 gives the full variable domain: EPEVTQTPSHQVTQMGQEVILRCVPISNHLYFYWYRQILGQKVEFLVSFYNNEISEKSEIFDDQFSVERPDGSNFTLKIRSTKLEDSAMYFCASSVSSDLLGQFFGPGTRLTVL.

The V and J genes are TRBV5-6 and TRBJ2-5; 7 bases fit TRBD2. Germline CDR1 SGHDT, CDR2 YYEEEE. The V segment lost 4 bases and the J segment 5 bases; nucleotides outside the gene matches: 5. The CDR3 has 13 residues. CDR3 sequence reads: CASSPGGDETQYF. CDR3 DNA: TGTGCCAGCAGCCCTGGGGGGGACGAGACCCAGTACTTC.

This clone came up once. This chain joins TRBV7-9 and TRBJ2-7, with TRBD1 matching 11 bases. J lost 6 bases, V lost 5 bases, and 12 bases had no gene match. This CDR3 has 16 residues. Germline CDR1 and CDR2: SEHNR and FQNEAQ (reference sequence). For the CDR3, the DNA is TGTGCCAGCAGCCCCTCTCTTGGGACAGGGGGGGGCGAGCAGTACTTC. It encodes CASSPSLGTGGGEQYF.

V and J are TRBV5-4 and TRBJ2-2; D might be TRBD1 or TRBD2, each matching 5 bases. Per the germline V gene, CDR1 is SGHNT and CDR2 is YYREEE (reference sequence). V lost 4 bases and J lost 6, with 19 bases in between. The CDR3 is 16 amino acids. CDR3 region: CASSPNLLGDAGELFF. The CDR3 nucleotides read TGTGCCAGCAGCCCGAACCTCTTAGGGGACGCCGGGGAGCTGTTTTTT.

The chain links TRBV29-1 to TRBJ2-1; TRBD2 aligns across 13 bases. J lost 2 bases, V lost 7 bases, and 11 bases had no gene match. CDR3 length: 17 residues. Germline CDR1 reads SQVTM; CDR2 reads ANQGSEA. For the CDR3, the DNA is TGCAGCGCACACGGGACTAGCGGGGATTCTGCCTACAATGAGCAGTTCTTC. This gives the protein CSAHGTSGDSAYNEQFF.

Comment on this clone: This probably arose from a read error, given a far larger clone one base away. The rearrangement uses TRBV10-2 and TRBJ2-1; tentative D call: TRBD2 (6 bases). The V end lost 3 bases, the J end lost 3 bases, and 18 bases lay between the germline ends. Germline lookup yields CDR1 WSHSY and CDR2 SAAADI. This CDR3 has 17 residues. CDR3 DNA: TGCGCCAGCAGTGATGTAACTAGCAGGACCCACTACAATGAGCAGTTCTTC. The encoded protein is CASSDVTSRTHYNEQFF.